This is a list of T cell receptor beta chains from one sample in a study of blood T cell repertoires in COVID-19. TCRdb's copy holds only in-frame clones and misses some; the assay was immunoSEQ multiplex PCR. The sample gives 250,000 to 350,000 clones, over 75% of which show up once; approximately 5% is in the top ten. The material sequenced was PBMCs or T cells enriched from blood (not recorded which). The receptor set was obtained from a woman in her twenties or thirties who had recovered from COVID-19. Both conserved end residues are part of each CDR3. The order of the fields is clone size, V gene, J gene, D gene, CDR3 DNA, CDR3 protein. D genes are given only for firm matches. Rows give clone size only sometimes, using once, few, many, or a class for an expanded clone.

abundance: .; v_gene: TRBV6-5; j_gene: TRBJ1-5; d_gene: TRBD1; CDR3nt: TGTGCCAGCAGTTTGAGGGGGCCCAGTCAGCCCCAGCATTTT; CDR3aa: CASSLRGPSQPQHF
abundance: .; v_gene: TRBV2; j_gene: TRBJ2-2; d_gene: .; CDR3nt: TGTGCCAGTCGTCTGGGGCTATCTTCCGGGGAGCTGTTTTTT; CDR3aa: CASRLGLSSGELFF
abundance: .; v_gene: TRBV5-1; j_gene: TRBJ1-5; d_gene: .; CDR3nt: TGCGCCAGCAGCCCCGGCGCCCCCAGGGCCCAGCAGGAGCCCCAGCATTTT; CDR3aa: CASSPGAPRAQQEPQHF
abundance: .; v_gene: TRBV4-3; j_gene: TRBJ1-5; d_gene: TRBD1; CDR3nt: TGCGCCAGCAGTAAAGGGACAGAACTTTTTCAGCCCCAGCATTTT; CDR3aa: CASSKGTELFQPQHF
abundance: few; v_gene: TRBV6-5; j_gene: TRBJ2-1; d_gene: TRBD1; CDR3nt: TGTGCCAGCGCGGGACAGGAATACAATGAGCAGTTCTTC; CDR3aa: CASAGQEYNEQFF
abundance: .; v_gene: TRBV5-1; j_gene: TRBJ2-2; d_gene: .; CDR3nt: TGCGCCAGCAGCTCCGGGACACCGAACACCGGGGAGCTGTTTTTT; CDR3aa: CASSSGTPNTGELFF
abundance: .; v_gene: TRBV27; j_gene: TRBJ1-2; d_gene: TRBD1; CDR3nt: TGTGCCAGCAGCATACGGGACAGGGGACCCTATGGCTACACCTTC; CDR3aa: CASSIRDRGPYGYTF
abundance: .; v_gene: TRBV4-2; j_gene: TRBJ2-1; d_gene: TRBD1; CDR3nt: TGTGCCAGCGGACCGACAGGGATGCAGTTCTTC; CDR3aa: CASGPTGMQFF
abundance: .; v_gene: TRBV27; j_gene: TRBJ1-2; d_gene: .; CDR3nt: TGTGCCAGCAGTTTAAGCCGAGGGGTTTGGGGGCAGGGTAACTATGGCTACACCTTC; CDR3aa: CASSLSRGVWGQGNYGYTF
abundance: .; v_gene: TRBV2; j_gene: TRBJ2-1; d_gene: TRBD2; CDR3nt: TGTGCCAGCAGTACCCGACTAGCGGCTCATAGAAATGAGCAGTTCTTC; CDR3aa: CASSTRLAAHRNEQFF
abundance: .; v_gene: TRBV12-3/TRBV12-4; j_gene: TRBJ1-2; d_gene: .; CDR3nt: TGTGCCAGCGGGGAGGTAAACTATGGCTACACCTTC; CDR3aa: CASGEVNYGYTF
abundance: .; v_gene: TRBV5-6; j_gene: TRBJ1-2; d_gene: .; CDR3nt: TGTGCCAGCAGCTTGGAGGAAGCGGCGGGGGACAACTATGGCTACACCTTC; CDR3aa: CASSLEEAAGDNYGYTF
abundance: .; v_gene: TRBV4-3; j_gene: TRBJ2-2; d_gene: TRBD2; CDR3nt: TGCGCCAGCAGCCAGTCCCCGGGACTAGGTCACACCGGGGAGCTGTTTTTT; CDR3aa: CASSQSPGLGHTGELFF
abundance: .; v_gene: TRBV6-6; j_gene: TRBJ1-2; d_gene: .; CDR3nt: TGTGCCAGCTCTCGGGAGGGCTATGGCTACACCTTC; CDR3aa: CASSREGYGYTF
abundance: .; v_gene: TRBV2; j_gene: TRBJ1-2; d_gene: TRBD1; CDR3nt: TGTGCCAGCAGGGCTGGACAGGGTGGGGACTATGGCTACACCTTC; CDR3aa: CASRAGQGGDYGYTF
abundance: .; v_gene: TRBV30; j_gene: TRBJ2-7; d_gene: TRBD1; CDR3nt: TGTGCCGGATCCCGGGACAGCGCCTACGAGCAGTACTTC; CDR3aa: CAGSRDSAYEQYF
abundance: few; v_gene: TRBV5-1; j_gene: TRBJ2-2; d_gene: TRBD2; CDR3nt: TGCGCCAGCAGCTCCGTGACTAGCGGGGGGGCCGGAACCGGGGAGCTGTTTTTT; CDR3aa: CASSSVTSGGAGTGELFF
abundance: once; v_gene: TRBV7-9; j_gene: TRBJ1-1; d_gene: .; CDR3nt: TGTGCCAGCAGCTACGAGGGAGGCACTGAAGCTTTCTTT; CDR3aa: CASSYEGGTEAFF
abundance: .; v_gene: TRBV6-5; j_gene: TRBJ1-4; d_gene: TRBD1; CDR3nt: TGTGCCAGCCAGGGGGCGAACGGTGAAAAACTGTTTTTT; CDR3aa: CASQGANGEKLFF
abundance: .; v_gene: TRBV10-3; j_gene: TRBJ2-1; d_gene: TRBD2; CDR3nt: TGTGCCATAGCTAGCGGGGGGGCTTTTGAGCAGTTCTTC; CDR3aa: CAIASGGAFEQFF
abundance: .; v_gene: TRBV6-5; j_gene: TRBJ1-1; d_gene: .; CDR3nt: TGTGCCAGCGTCCCGTCCAGGACAACCCTGGGAGCTTTCTTT; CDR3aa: CASVPSRTTLGAFF
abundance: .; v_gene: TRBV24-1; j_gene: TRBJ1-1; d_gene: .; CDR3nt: TGTGCCACCAGTCTCGGGTGGACTGAAGCTTTCTTT; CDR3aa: CATSLGWTEAFF
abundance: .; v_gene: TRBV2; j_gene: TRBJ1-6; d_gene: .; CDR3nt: TGTGCCAGCAAGAGGAACAATTCACCCCTCCACTTT; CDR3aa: CASKRNNSPLHF
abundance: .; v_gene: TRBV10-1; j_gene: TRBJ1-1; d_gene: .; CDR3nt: TGCGCCAGCGGAACAGGTCCTAACACTGAAGCTTTCTTT; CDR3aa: CASGTGPNTEAFF
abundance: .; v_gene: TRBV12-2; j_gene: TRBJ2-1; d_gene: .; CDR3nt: TGTGCAAGTCGCTTAGCGGTCGTAGCGGGGGGTCTGTACAATGAGCAGTTCTTC; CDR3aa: CASRLAVVAGGLYNEQFF
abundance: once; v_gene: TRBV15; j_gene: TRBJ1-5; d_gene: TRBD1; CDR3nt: TGTGCCACCAGCAGCAGGGGGTCTTATTGGAGTCAGCCCCAGCATTTT; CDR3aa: CATSSRGSYWSQPQHF